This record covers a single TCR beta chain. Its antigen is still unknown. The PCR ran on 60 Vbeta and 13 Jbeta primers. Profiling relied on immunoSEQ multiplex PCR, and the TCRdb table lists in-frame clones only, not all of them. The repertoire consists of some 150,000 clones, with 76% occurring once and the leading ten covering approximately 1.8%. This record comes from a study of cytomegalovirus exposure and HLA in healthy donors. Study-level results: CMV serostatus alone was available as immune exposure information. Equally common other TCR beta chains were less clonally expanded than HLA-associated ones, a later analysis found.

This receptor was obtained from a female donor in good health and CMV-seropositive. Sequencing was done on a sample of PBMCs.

CDR3 in amino acids: CASSRSSSYNSPLHF. CDR3 coding DNA: TGTGCCAGCAGCCGTTCTAGCTCCTATAATTCACCCCTCCACTTT. The V and J genes are TRBV6-1 and TRBJ1-6, with D unresolved. This CDR3 contains 15 residues. V gave up 6 bases and J gave up 0 bases, with 9 bases separating them. CDR1 and CDR2 (germline): MNHNS, SASEGT.